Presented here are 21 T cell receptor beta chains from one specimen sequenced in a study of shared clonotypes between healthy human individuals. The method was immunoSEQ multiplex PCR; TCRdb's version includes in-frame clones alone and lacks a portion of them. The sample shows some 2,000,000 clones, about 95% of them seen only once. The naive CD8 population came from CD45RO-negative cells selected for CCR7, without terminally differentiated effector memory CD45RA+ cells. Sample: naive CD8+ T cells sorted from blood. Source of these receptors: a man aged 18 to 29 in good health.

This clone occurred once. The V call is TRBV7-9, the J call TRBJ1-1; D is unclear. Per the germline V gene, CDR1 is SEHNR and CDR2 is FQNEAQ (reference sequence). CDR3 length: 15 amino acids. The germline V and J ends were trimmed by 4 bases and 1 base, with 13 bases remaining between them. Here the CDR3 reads CASSSPLGKNTEAFF. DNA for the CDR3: TGTGCCAGCAGCTCCCCCCTTGGAAAGAACACTGAAGCTTTCTTT.

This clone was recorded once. CDR3 DNA sequence: TGTGCCAGCAGCCCAGACAGGGGGCCCGTTGAAGCTTTCTTT. Its translation: CASSPDRGPVEAFF. The chain couples TRBV13 to TRBJ1-1; 10 nucleotides line up with TRBD1. Looked up from germline, CDR1 is PRHDT and CDR2 is FYEKMQ (reference sequence). After removal of 5 bases from V and 7 bases from J, the junction contained 7 bases not matched to a gene. The CDR3 consists of 14 residues. The whole variable domain, remainder taken from reference TRBV13 and TRBJ1-1, is AAGVIQSPRHLIKEKRETATLKCYPIPRHDTVYWYQQGPGQDPQFLISFYEKMQSDKGSIPDRFSAQQFSDYHSELNMSSLELGDSALYFCASSPDRGPVEAFFGQGTRLTVV.

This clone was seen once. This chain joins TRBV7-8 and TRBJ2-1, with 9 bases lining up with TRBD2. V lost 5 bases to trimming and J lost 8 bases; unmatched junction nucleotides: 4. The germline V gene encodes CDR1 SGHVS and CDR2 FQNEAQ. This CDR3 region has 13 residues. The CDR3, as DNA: TGTGCCAGCAGCCTGCGGACTAGCGATGAGCAGTTCTTC. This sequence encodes CASSLRTSDEQFF.

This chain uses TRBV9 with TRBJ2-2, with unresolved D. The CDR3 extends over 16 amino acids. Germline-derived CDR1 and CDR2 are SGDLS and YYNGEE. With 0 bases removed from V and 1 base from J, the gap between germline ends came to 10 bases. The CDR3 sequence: CASSVGTDLNTGELFF. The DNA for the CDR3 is TGTGCCAGCAGCGTAGGAACAGACTTGAACACCGGGGAGCTGTTTTTT.

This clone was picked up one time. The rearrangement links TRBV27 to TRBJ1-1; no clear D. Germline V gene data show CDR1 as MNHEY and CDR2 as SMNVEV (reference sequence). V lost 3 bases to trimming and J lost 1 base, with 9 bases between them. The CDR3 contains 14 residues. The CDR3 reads CASSFEVGNTEAFF. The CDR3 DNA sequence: TGTGCCAGCAGTTTTGAAGTGGGGAACACTGAAGCTTTCTTT.

CDR3 region: CASSTYDETQYF. The CDR3 nucleotides read TGCGCCAGCAGCACCTATGATGAGACCCAGTACTTC. This chain uses TRBV5-1 with TRBJ2-5; no definite D call. This CDR3 comprises 12 residues. V was trimmed by 4 bases and J by 5 bases, leaving 9 bases between them. Germline V gene sequence: CDR1 SGHRS, CDR2 YFSETQ.

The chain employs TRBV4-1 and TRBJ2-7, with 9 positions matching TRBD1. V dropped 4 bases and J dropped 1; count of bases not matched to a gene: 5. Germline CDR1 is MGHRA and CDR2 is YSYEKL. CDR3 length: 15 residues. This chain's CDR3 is CASSRGTGFSYEQYF. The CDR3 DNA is TGCGCCAGCAGCCGGGGGACAGGGTTTTCCTACGAGCAGTACTTC.

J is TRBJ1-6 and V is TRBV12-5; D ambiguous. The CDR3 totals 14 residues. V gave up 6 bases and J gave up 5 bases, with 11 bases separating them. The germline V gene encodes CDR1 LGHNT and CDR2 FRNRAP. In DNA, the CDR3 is TGTGCTAGTGGCCCCGGCTTACATAATTCACCCCTCCACTTT. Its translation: CASGPGLHNSPLHF.

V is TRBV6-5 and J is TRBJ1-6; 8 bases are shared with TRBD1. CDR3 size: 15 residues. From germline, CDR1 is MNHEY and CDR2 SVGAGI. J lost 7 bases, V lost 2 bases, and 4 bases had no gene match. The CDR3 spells CASSYRGQDNSPLHF. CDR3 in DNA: TGTGCCAGCAGTTACCGGGGACAGGACAATTCACCCCTCCACTTT.

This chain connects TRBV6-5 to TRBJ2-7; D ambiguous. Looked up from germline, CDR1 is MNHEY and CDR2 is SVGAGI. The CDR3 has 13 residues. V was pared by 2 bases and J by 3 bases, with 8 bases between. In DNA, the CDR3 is TGTGCCAGCAGTTACGAAGAGAACTACGAGCAGTACTTC. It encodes CASSYEENYEQYF.

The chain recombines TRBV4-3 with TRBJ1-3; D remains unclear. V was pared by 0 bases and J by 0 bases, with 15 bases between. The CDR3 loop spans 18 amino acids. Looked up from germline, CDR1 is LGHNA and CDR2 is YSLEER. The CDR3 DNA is TGCGCCAGCAGCCAAGACGCCTTTCTAGGCGGCTCTGGAAACACCATATATTTT. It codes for CASSQDAFLGGSGNTIYF.

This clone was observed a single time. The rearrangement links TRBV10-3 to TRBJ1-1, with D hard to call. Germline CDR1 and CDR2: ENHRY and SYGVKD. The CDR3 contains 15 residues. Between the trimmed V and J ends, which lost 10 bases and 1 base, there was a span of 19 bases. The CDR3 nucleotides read TGTGCCACCGAGGCGTTTGGGGAGGGGAACACTGAAGCTTTCTTT. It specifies CATEAFGEGNTEAFF.

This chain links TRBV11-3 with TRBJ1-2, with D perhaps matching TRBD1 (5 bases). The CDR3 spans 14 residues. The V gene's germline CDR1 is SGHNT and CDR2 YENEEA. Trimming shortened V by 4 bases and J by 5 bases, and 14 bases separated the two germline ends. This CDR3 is CASSSPPGMYGYTF. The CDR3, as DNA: TGTGCCAGCAGCTCCCCACCAGGGATGTATGGCTACACCTTC.

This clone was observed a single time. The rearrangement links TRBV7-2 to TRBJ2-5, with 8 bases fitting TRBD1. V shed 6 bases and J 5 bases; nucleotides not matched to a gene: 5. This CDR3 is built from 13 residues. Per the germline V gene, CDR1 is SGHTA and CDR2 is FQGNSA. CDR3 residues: CASSATGGETQYF. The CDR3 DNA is TGTGCCAGCAGTGCCACAGGGGGGGAGACCCAGTACTTC.

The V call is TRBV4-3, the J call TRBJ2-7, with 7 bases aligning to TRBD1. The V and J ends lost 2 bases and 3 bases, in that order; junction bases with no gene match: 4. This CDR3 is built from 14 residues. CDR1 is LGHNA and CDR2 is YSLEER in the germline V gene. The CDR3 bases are TGCGCCAGCAGCCAAACAGGGGCGAACTACGAGCAGTACTTC. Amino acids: CASSQTGANYEQYF.

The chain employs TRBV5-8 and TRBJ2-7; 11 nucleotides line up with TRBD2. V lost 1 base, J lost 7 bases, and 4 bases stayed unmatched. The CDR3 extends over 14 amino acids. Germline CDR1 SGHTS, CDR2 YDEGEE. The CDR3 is CASSLLAGGREQYF. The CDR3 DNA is TGTGCCAGCAGCTTGTTAGCGGGAGGGCGAGAGCAGTACTTC.

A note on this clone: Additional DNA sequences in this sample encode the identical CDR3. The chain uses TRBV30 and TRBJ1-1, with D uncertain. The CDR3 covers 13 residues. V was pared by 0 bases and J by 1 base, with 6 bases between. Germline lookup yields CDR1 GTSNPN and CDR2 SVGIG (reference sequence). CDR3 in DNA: TGTGCCTGGAGTGTAGTTACGAACACTGAAGCTTTCTTT. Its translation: CAWSVVTNTEAFF.

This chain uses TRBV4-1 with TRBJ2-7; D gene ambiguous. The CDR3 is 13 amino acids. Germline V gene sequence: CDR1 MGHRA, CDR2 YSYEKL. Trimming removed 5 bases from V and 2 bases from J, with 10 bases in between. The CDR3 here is CASSASPTYEQYF. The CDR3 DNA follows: TGCGCCAGCAGCGCAAGCCCGACCTACGAGCAGTACTTC.

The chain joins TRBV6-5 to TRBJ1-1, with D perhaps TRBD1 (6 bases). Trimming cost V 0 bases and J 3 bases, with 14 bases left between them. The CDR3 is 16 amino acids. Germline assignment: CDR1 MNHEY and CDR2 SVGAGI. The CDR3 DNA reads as TGTGCCAGCAGTTACTCGAAGGGGGAACTGGACACTGAAGCTTTCTTT. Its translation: CASSYSKGELDTEAFF.

CDR3: CASSYSRGIRYEQFF. The CDR3 coding sequence is TGTGCCAGCAGTTACTCTCGGGGCATAAGGTATGAGCAGTTCTTC. V gene TRBV6-5 combines with J gene TRBJ2-1; D is possibly TRBD1 or TRBD2 (5 bases each). The CDR3 has 15 amino acids. Trimming shortened V by 0 bases and J by 8 bases, and 14 bases separated the two germline ends. Germline loops: CDR1 MNHEY, CDR2 SVGAGI.

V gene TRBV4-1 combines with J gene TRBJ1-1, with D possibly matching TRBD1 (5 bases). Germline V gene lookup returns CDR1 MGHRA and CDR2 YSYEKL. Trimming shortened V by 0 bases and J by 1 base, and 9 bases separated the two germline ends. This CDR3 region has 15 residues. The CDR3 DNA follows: TGCGCCAGCAGCCAAGAGCCAGGGACGAACACTGAAGCTTTCTTT. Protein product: CASSQEPGTNTEAFF.